This TCR beta chain was documented in a study of blood T cells in healthy people across ages (dated by TCRdb to between 2014 and 2016). In terms of the full investigation: In model experiments, template switching captured about one uniquely barcoded TCR beta cDNA molecule for every two T cells. Donors were grouped into four age groups: young (average approximately 16 years), middle-aged (around 39), aged (around 66) and long-lived (82). Using the same blood draw, the study looked at two additional independent replicas of 1 million unique cDNA reads for two donors, one aged 18 to 30 and the other aged 80 or older. Using deep sequencing normalized with unique cDNA molecular identifiers, the study measured how TCR beta repertoire diversity changes with age.

Systemically healthy Caucasian individuals from Russia, 35 to 50 in total and aged roughly 6 to 95 years, were included as donors. Each donor gave about 10 milliliters of peripheral blood, drawn into EDTA-treated Vacutainer tubes. Ficoll-Paque density-gradient centrifugation was used to isolate PBMCs, with at least 7 million obtained per sample. Total RNA, at least 6 micrograms per sample, was extracted from PBMCs with Trizol reagent. For every donor, an aliquot of PBMCs went through flow cytometry to measure the percentages of naive CD45RAhigh/CD27high T cells. To prepare the library, 5' RACE was applied. TCRdb lists the instrument as Illumina HiSeq 2500. A second about 7 to 12 cycle PCR used a sample-barcoded 5' primer and a J-beta primer mix. A unique molecular identifier was introduced onto each TCR beta cDNA molecule by a template-switch 5' adaptor carrying 12 random nucleotides. Each sample yielded at least 3 million CDR3-containing paired-end reads. First-strand cDNA was synthesized from all RNA with the Mint cDNA synthesis kit, primed by a TRBC-specific oligonucleotide. All cDNA was treated with uracil-DNA glycosylase and then went through a first 18-cycle PCR with the universal primers M1SS and BC2_uni_R. The authors' pipeline ran thus. For normalization, 1 million high-quality reads were randomly selected from each sample, with every read carrying a distinct molecular identifier. Instead of being binned into consensus sequences, reads with shared molecular identifiers were discarded. MiTCR, set to a Q25 quality threshold and the strictest error-elimination algorithm, was used for CDR3 identification, clonotype clustering and error correction. A nonparametric unseen species model with Euler transformation was used to estimate a lower bound on total TCR beta diversity. TCRdb reanalyzed the raw reads on its own, using fastp at Q25 for trimming and MiXCR for clone calling, and kept in-frame beta chains. A single entry per CDR3 protein holds the most common genes and DNA from its merged rows. These V and J calls originate from TCRdb's pipeline instead of the authors' own analysis. The sample table shows approximately 780,000 distinct CDR3 sequences, and about a quarter are seen once. The top ten clonotypes cover about 2.9% of the sample.

Overall study outcomes, separate from this receptor: Donor CMV infection status was unknown, potentially confounding age-related changes in expanded clonotypes. Observed TCR beta diversity per million T cells fell roughly linearly with age, and a significant reduction was already apparent by age approximately 41. The long-lived group showed more naive CD4+ T cells, fewer expanded clones and increased TCR diversity than the aged group, suggesting age selection. There was a strong correlation between observed TCR beta diversity and the percentage of naive T cells measured by flow cytometry. Bulk unsorted PBMC profiling prevented conclusive comparison of naive and antigen-experienced compartments. Total diversity estimates from one million sequenced T cells were considered lower bounds and underestimates.

Comments on this clonotype: The target of this receptor is not known. Per-nucleotide qualities are absent, and no much larger clonotype sits a single base away.

These data were also filed under a second study, of T cells of mothers and their children. As that second study puts it: The donors were nine systemically healthy Caucasian individuals, made up of three mothers and their six children. cDNA synthesis consumed the entire amount of extracted RNA, loaded at around 1.5 ug RNA in each 15 ul reaction. In the second PCR, the M1S primer introduced both the sample barcodes and 2-4 random nucleotides. Each mother yielded over 10 million TCR beta CDR3 reads and each child 2.5 million to 3 million reads. Thymic selection similarly shapes TCR recombination output in related and unrelated pairs, with minor effect from inherited differences. Normalized repertoire overlap in related mother-child pairs was always slightly higher than in unrelated mother-child pairs, but the difference was never significant. With a sensitivity of about 100 clones per million clonotypes, no persistent microchimeric T cell clones were detected. The study used deep NGS to compare TCR beta repertoires of mothers and children, seeking features distinguishing related mother-child pairs from unrelated individuals. The mean age was roughly 44 +/- 4 years for the mothers and approximately 11 +/- 4 years for the children. After adapter ligation with NEBNext reagents, the libraries were sequenced on Illumina HiSeq 2000 with 100+100 nt paired-end reads. Mother and child libraries were prepared a month apart and sequenced in separate runs to prevent cross-contamination. Between roughly 500,000 and 2,000,000 distinct TCR beta clonotypes were identified per donor. Naive TCR beta clonotypes were estimated from low-frequency clonotypes matched to each donor's FACS-determined naive share, without sorting.

The clonotype comes from a boy aged 10-17 years in good health. Sequenced material: blood.

The CDR3 is CASSQSRTSGPYNEQFF. The nucleotide sequence is given as TGTGCCAGCAGCCAATCACGGACTAGCGGTCCCTACAATGAGCAGTTCTTC. The chain is assembled from TRBV3-1 and TRBJ2-1; 10 nucleotides in the junction match TRBD2. The CDR3 runs 17 amino acids, cysteine and phenylalanine included. The kept DNA is CDR3 alone, 51 bases in frame from the first base. The germline V gene (reference sequence) yields LGHDT for CDR1 and YNNKEL for CDR2. Germline trimming: 2 bases from V, 2 bases from J; junction bases outside gene matches: 6.